Presented here are 3 T cell receptor beta chains from one specimen sequenced in a study of beta chain features in type 1 diabetes. No antigen has been assigned to these receptors. Broader study findings: Shortening of TCRB CDR3s, moderate but significant, appeared in all four CD4+ subsets of Type 1 diabetes patients.

Since all of the isolated RNA was reverse transcribed, expressed TCRB transcripts were what got sequenced. Generated by immunoSEQ multiplex PCR, the TCRdb table keeps only in-frame clones and is missing some. The table records nearly 350,000 clones, around 9.7% of them present only once. Sample: central memory CD4+ T cells from blood. Source of these receptors: a man aged 25-45 years with type 1 diabetes.

This clone has more than one count but fewer than ten. V gene TRBV5-6 combines with J gene TRBJ2-3; no clear D. V was shortened by 3 bases and J by 2 bases, with 10 bases between the two germline ends. This CDR3 region has 14 residues. CDR1 SGHDT and CDR2 YYEEEE come from the germline V gene. The CDR3 region has the DNA TGTGCCAGCAGCTCCCTCGACACCACAGATACGCAGTATTTT. Protein product: CASSSLDTTDTQYF.

The V call is TRBV7-8, the J call TRBJ1-5; unclear D gene. The CDR3 has 14 residues. Germline lookup yields CDR1 SGHVS and CDR2 FQNEAQ. Trimming took 5 bases from V and 3 from J, leaving 11 bases between them. The CDR3 loop reads CASSRTASNQPQHF. The DNA for the CDR3 is TGTGCCAGCAGCCGAACAGCCTCCAATCAGCCCCAGCATTTT.

This rearrangement joins TRBV11-3 to TRBJ2-7; TRBD2 might be the D (6 bases). The germline gives CDR1 SGHNT, CDR2 YENEEA. V was cut by 8 bases and J by 6 bases, with 14 bases left in between. This CDR3 comprises 12 residues. CDR3 DNA: TGTGCCAGCGGCAGGGAGGAGGGCGAGCAGTACTTC. Protein: CASGREEGEQYF.